The entry that follows covers one TCR beta chain sequence. The sample originates from a study of shared clonotypes between healthy human individuals. This CDR3 has 13 amino acids. Per the germline V gene, CDR1 is LNHDA and CDR2 is SQIVND (reference sequence). V dropped 2 bases and J dropped 6 bases, with 8 bases sitting between them. In the sorted-subset replicate PCRs, 200 ng DNA, 25,000 to 35,000 T cell genomes, was used. The protocol was immunoSEQ multiplex PCR, while the TCRdb copy is restricted to in-frame clones and leaves out a portion. This table has roughly 1,500,000 clones, 98% appearing once.

The V gene is TRBV19, the J gene TRBJ1-5; D not certain. The sequencing sample was made of naive CD4+ T cells sorted from blood. Described subset: CD45RA+ positively selected. This clonotype originated in a man aged 25 to 45 in good health. Here the CDR3 reads CASSIPSLQPQHF. CDR3 sequence (DNA): TGTGCCAGTAGTATACCCTCCCTTCAGCCCCAGCATTTT.